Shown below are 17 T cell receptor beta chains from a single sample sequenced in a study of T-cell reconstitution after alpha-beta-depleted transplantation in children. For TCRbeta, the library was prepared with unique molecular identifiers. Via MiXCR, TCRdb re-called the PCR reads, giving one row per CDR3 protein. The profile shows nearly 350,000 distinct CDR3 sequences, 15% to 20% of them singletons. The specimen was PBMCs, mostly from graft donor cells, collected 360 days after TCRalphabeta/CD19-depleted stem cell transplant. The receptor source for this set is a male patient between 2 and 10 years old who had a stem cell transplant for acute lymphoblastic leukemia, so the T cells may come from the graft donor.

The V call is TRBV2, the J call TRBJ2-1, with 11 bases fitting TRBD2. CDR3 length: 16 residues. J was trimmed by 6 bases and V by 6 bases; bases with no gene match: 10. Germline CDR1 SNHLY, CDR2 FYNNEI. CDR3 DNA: TGTGCCAGCAGAGCAATAGCGGGAGGGGGACTCAATGAGCAGTTCTTC. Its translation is CASRAIAGGGLNEQFF.

Here the CDR3 reads CASSYRRLGTEAFF. The CDR3 bases are TGTGCCAGCAGTTACCGGCGTCTGGGCACTGAAGCTTTCTTT. This sequence joins TRBV6-5 and TRBJ1-1; unclear D gene. Germline lookup yields CDR1 MNHEY and CDR2 SVGAGI. V dropped 2 bases and J dropped 4 bases, with 11 bases sitting between them. The CDR3 extends over 14 amino acids.

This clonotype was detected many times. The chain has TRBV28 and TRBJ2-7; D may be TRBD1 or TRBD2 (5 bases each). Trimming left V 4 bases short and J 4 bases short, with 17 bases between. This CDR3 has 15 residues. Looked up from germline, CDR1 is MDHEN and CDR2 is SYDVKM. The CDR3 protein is CASSWVGDWGYEQYF. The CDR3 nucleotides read TGTGCCAGCAGTTGGGTTGGTGATTGGGGGTACGAGCAGTACTTC.

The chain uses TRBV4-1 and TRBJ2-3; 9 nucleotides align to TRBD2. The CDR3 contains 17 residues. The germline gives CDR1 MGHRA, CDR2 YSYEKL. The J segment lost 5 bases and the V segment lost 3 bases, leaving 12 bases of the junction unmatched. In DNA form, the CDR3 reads TGCGCCAGCAGCCATCCCCCTCGCGGGAGGGCCAAAGATACGCAGTATTTT. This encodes CASSHPPRGRAKDTQYF.

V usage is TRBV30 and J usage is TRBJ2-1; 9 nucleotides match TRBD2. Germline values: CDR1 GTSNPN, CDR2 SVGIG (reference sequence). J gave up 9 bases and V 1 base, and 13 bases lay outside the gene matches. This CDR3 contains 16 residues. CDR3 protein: CAWSDGGRAPFGEQFF. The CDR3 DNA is TGTGCCTGGAGTGATGGCGGGAGGGCCCCCTTTGGTGAGCAGTTCTTC.

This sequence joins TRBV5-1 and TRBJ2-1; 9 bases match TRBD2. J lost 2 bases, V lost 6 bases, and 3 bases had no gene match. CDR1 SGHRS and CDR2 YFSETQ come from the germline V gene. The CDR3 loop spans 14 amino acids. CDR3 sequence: CASNVAGAYNEQFF. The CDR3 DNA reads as TGCGCCAGCAATGTAGCGGGAGCCTACAATGAGCAGTTCTTC. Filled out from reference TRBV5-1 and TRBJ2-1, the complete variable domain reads KAGVTQTPRYLIKTRGQQVTLSCSPISGHRSVSWYQQTPGQGLQFLFEYFSETQRNKGNFPGRFSGRQFSNSRSEMNVSTLELGDSALYLCASNVAGAYNEQFFGPGTRLTVL.

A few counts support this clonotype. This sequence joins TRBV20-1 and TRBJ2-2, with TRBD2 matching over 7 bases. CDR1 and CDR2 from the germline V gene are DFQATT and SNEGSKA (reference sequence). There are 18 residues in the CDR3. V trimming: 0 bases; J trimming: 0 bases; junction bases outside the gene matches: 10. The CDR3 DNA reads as TGCAGTGCTAGAGATCGGAGTACTAGCGCCGCGAACACCGGGGAGCTGTTTTTT. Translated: CSARDRSTSAANTGELFF.

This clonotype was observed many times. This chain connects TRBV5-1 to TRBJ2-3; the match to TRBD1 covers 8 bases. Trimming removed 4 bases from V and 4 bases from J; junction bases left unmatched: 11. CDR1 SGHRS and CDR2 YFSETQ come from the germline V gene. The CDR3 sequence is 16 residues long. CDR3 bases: TGCGCCAGCAGCGAGGACAGGGCGTCAACCTCAGATACGCAGTATTTT. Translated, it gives CASSEDRASTSDTQYF.

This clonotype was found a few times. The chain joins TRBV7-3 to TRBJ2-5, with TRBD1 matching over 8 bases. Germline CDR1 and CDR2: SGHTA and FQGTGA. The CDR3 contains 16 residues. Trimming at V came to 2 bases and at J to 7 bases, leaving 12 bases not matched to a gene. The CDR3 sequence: CASSLSHRGTSGTQYF. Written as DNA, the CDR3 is TGTGCCAGCAGCTTATCCCACAGGGGGACCTCCGGGACCCAGTACTTC.

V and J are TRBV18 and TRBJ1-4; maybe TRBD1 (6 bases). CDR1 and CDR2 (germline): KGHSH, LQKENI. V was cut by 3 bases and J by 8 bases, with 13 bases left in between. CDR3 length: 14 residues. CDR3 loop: CASSPGAEEEKLFF. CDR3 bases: TGTGCCAGCTCACCGGGGGCAGAAGAGGAAAAACTGTTTTTT.

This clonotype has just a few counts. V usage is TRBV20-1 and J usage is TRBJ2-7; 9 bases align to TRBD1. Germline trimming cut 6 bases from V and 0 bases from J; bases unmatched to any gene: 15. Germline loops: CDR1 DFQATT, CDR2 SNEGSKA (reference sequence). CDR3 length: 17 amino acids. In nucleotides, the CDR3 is TGCAGTGCCGCTCGGTGGGCGGACAGGGGTAGCTCCTACGAGCAGTACTTC. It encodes CSAARWADRGSSYEQYF.

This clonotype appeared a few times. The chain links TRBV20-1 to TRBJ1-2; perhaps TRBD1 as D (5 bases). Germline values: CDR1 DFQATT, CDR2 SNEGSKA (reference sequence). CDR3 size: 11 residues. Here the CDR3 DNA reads TGCAGCCCGAGGCGGGGGAATGGCTACACCTTC. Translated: CSPRRGNGYTF.

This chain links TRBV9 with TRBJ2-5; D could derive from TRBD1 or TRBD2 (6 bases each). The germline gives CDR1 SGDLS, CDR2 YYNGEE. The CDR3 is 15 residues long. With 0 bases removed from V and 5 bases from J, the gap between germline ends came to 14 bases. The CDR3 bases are TGTGCCAGCAGCGTAGAGGGGGGAACCGGGGAGACCCAGTACTTC. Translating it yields CASSVEGGTGETQYF.

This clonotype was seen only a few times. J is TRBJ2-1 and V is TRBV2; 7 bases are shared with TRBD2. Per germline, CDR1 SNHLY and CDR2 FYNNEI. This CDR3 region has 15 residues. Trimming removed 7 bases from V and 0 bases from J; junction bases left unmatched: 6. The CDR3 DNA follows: TGTGCCAGCACCGATGGGGGGGGCTCCTACAATGAGCAGTTCTTC. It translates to CASTDGGGSYNEQFF. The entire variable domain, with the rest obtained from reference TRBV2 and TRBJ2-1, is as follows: EPEVTQTPSHQVTQMGQEVILRCVPISNHLYFYWYRQILGQKVEFLVSFYNNEISEKSEIFDDQFSVERPDGSNFTLKIRSTKLEDSAMYFCASTDGGGSYNEQFFGPGTRLTVL.

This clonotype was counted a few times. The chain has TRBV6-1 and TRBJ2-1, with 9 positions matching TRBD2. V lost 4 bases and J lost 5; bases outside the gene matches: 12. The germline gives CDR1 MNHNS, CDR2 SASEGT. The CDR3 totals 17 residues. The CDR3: CASSALYKASGDNEQFF. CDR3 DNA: TGTGCCAGCAGTGCCCTCTACAAGGCTAGCGGGGACAATGAGCAGTTCTTC.

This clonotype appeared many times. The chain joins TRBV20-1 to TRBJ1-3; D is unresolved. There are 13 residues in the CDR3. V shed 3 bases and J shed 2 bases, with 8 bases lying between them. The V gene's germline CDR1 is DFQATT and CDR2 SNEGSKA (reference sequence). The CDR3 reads CSARSGTGNTIYF. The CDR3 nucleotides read TGCAGTGCTAGGAGCGGAACTGGAAACACCATATATTTT.

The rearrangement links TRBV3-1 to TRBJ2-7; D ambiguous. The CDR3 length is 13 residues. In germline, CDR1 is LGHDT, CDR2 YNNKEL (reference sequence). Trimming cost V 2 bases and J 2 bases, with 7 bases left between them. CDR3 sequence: CASSQFRTYEQYF. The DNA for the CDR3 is TGTGCCAGCAGCCAATTCAGAACCTACGAGCAGTACTTC.